These T cell receptor beta chains were read from a single sample in a study of a mutant IDH1 vaccine in newly diagnosed glioma. Clones were sequenced by immunoSEQ multiplex PCR, and TCRdb holds only the in-frame ones, with some missing. This table holds about 68,000 clones, 79% found once. Sequenced material: PBMCs, taken from a glioma patient treated with radiotherapy, temozolomide or both. The receptors shown here come from a man in his forties or fifties with glioma. Each CDR3 is given with its conserved first and last residue. Fields, in order: clone size, D gene, J gene, V gene, CDR3 DNA, CDR3 protein. The D gene is left open where the match is weak. Size is omitted from some rows. Given values are once, few, many or a class for expanded clones.

abundance: .
d_gene: .
j_gene: TRBJ2-3
v_gene: TRBV14
CDR3nt: TGTGCCAGCAGCCTGGCAGATACGCAGTATTTT
CDR3aa: CASSLADTQYF

abundance: few
d_gene: TRBD1
j_gene: TRBJ1-2
v_gene: TRBV18
CDR3nt: TGTGCCAGCTCACCAGCAGGGGGCGATGGCTACACCTTC
CDR3aa: CASSPAGGDGYTF

abundance: .
d_gene: .
j_gene: TRBJ2-7
v_gene: TRBV13
CDR3nt: TGTGCCAGCAGCCCCCCCGACAGGATCTCCTACGAGCAGTACTTC
CDR3aa: CASSPPDRISYEQYF

abundance: few
d_gene: TRBD1
j_gene: TRBJ1-1
v_gene: TRBV6-1
CDR3nt: TGTGCCAGCAGTGTTGGAGGGGGCATTGCTGAAGCTTTCTTT
CDR3aa: CASSVGGGIAEAFF

abundance: once
d_gene: .
j_gene: TRBJ2-7
v_gene: TRBV4-3
CDR3nt: TGCGCCAGCAGCCAAGGCCTAGGGGGTTACGAGCAGTACTTC
CDR3aa: CASSQGLGGYEQYF

abundance: .
d_gene: .
j_gene: TRBJ1-5
v_gene: TRBV29-1
CDR3nt: TGCAGCGTTGGTCGGGGTGGTGGGCCCCAGCATTTT
CDR3aa: CSVGRGGGPQHF

abundance: .
d_gene: .
j_gene: TRBJ2-3
v_gene: TRBV4-3
CDR3nt: TGCGCCAGTGCAAGAGACTCAGATACGCAGTATTTT
CDR3aa: CASARDSDTQYF

abundance: .
d_gene: .
j_gene: TRBJ2-1
v_gene: TRBV4-1
CDR3nt: TGCGCCAGCAGCCAAGATAGTGTAAATGAGCAGTTCTTC
CDR3aa: CASSQDSVNEQFF

abundance: .
d_gene: .
j_gene: TRBJ1-2
v_gene: TRBV7-8
CDR3nt: TGTGCCAGCAGCCCCGACAAGTTGTGGGGCTACACCTTC
CDR3aa: CASSPDKLWGYTF

abundance: .
d_gene: TRBD2
j_gene: TRBJ2-5
v_gene: TRBV11-2
CDR3nt: TGTGCCAGCAGCGTCCCTAGCGGGGGGGCTGAGGAGACCCAGTACTTC
CDR3aa: CASSVPSGGAEETQYF

abundance: .
d_gene: .
j_gene: TRBJ1-1
v_gene: TRBV4-3
CDR3nt: TGCGCCAGCAGCCAAGGGGCAGGGGCGGACACTGAAGCTTTCTTT
CDR3aa: CASSQGAGADTEAFF

abundance: .
d_gene: .
j_gene: TRBJ2-7
v_gene: TRBV6-1
CDR3nt: TGTGCCAGCAGTGAAGTGGCGGGGGCGAACTCCTACGAGCAGTACTTC
CDR3aa: CASSEVAGANSYEQYF

abundance: .
d_gene: .
j_gene: TRBJ2-3
v_gene: TRBV10-3
CDR3nt: TGTGCCATCAGTGAGTATTCGGATACGCAGTATTTT
CDR3aa: CAISEYSDTQYF

abundance: .
d_gene: .
j_gene: TRBJ1-4
v_gene: TRBV4-2
CDR3nt: TGTGCCAGCAGCCAATCGACAGATTTTAGACCAACTAATGAAAAACTGTTTTTT
CDR3aa: CASSQSTDFRPTNEKLFF